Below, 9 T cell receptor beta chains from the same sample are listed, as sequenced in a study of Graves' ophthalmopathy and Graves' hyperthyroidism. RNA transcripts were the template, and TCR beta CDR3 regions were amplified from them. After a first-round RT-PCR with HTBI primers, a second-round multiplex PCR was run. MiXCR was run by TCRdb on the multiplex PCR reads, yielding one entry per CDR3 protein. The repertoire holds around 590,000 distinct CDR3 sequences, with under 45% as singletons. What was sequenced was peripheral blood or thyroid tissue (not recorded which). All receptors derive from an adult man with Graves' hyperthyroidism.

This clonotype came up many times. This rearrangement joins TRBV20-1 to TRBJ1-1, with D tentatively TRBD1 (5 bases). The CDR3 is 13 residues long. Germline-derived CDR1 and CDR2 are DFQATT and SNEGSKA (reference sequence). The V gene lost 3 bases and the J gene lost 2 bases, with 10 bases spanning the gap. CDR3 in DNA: TGCAGTGCTAGCGGCAGGGCAAACACTGAAGCTTTCTTT. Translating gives CSASGRANTEAFF.

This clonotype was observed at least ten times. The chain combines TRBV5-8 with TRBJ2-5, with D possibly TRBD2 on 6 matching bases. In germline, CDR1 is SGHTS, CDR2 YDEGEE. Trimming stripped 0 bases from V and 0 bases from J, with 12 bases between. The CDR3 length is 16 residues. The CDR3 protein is CASSLGGTGNQETQYF. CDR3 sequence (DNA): TGTGCCAGCAGCTTGGGGGGGACTGGCAACCAAGAGACCCAGTACTTC.

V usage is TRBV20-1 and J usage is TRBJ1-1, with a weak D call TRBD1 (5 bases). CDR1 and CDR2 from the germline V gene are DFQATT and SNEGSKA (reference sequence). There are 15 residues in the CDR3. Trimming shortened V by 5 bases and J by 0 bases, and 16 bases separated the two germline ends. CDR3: CSAVDTGRVNTEAFF. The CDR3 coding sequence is TGCAGTGCTGTCGATACGGGCAGGGTGAACACTGAAGCTTTCTTT.

CDR3 residues: CASRTQGAGTEAFF. The CDR3 bases are TGTGCCAGCAGAACTCAGGGGGCTGGCACTGAAGCTTTCTTT. The rearrangement joins TRBV10-3 to TRBJ1-1; 8 bases match TRBD1. This CDR3 is built from 14 residues. Germline V gene lookup returns CDR1 ENHRY and CDR2 SYGVKD. V gave up 10 bases and J gave up 4 bases; unmatched junction bases: 11.

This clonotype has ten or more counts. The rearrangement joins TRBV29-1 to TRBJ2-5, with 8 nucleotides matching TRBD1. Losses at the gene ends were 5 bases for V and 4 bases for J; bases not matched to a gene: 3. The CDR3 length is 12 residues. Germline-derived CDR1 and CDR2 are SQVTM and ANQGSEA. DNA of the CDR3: TGCAGCGTTCTCACAGGGGGAGAGACCCAGTACTTC. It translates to CSVLTGGETQYF.

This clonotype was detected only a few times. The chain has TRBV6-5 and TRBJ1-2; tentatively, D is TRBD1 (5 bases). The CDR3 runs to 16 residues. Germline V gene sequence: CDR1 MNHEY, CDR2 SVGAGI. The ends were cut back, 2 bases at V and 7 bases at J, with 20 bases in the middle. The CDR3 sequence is CASSYVAGSGFLGYTF. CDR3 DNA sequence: TGTGCCAGCAGTTACGTCGCAGGGTCGGGTTTTCTTGGCTACACCTTC.

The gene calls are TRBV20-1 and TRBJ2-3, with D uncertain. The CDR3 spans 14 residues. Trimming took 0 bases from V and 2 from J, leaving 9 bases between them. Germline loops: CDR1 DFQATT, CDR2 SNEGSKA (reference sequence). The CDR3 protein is CSARDEIATDTQYF. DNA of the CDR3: TGCAGTGCTAGAGATGAAATAGCCACAGATACGCAGTATTTT.

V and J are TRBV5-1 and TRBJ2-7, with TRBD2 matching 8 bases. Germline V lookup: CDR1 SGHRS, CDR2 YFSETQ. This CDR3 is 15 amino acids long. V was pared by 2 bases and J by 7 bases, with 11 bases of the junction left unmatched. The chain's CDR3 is CASSLRRGAYNEQYF. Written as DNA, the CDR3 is TGCGCCAGCAGCTTAAGGCGGGGGGCATACAATGAGCAGTACTTC.

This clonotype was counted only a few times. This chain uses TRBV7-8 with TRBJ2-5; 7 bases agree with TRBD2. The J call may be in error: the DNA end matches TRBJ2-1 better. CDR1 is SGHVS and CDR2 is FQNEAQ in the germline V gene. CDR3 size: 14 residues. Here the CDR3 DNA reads TGTGCCAGCAGCTTGGGGAGGGGCAACAATGAGCAGTTCTTC. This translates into CASSLGRGNNEQFF.